This entry lists 29 T cell receptor beta chains sequenced from one sample in a study of technical replicates of blood from a few donors. Sequencing used immunoSEQ multiplex PCR; TCRdb keeps in-frame clones, though not all of them. The repertoire holds tens of thousands of clones, 90% to 95% seen once, with roughly 0.25% in the top ten. Specimen: T cells isolated from PBMCs. The receptor set was obtained from a human donor in good health.

V and J are TRBV4-1 and TRBJ1-1; 8 bases line up with TRBD1. Germline V gene lookup returns CDR1 MGHRA and CDR2 YSYEKL. The CDR3 totals 15 residues. After removal of 0 bases from V and 2 bases from J, the junction contained 2 bases not matched to a gene. The CDR3 region has the DNA TGCGCCAGCAGCCAAGAGGGACAGGTTAACACTGAAGCTTTCTTT. Protein product: CASSQEGQVNTEAFF.

This clone was recorded only once. The chain employs TRBV27 and TRBJ2-7, with D possibly being TRBD1 (6 bases). V lost 7 bases and J 5 bases, leaving 18 bases between the germline ends. Germline V gene sequence: CDR1 MNHEY, CDR2 SMNVEV (reference sequence). The CDR3 totals 14 residues. CDR3 residues: CASKEVQGEDEQYF. CDR3 DNA: TGTGCCAGCAAGGAGGTACAGGGCGAAGACGAGCAGTACTTC.

The V call is TRBV2, the J call TRBJ2-2; 9 bases line up with TRBD2. Per the germline V gene, CDR1 is SNHLY and CDR2 is FYNNEI. V trimming: 2 bases; J trimming: 6 bases; junction bases outside the gene matches: 7. This CDR3 is 16 amino acids long. The DNA for the CDR3 is TGTGCCAGCAGTGAAATTCTAGCGGGAAGCGCCGGGGAGCTGTTTTTT. This gives the protein CASSEILAGSAGELFF.

The gene calls are TRBV7-3 and TRBJ2-1; the match to TRBD2 covers 9 bases. V dropped 2 bases and J dropped 6; count of bases not matched to a gene: 5. This CDR3 region has 15 residues. Germline V gives CDR1 SGHTA, CDR2 FQGTGA. DNA for the CDR3: TGTGCCAGCAGCTTAGTAGCGGGGGATATCAATGAGCAGTTCTTC. This gives the protein CASSLVAGDINEQFF.

The chain uses TRBV19 and TRBJ2-5; D may be TRBD2 (6 bases). Deletions cut 3 bases from V and 5 bases from J, with 10 bases between. CDR1 is LNHDA and CDR2 is SQIVND in the germline V gene (reference sequence). The CDR3 totals 13 residues. CDR3 in DNA: TGTGCCAGTAGTATGGAGGGTCTGGAGACCCAGTACTTC. Its protein is CASSMEGLETQYF.

The chain joins TRBV19 to TRBJ2-5; D call uncertain. The CDR3 has 14 residues. Germline CDR1 LNHDA, CDR2 SQIVND (reference sequence). The V end was cut by 5 bases, the J end by 2 bases, with 12 bases between. The chain's CDR3 is CASSHRVFQETQYF. For the CDR3, the DNA is TGTGCCAGTAGTCATCGAGTCTTTCAAGAGACCCAGTACTTC.

This chain joins TRBV7-9 and TRBJ1-2; D unresolved. The CDR3 has 13 amino acids. Deletions cut 5 bases from V and 3 bases from J, with 10 bases between. Germline assignment: CDR1 SEHNR and CDR2 FQNEAQ (reference sequence). DNA of the CDR3: TGTGCCAGCAGCCCACGACAAGACTATGGCTACACCTTC. It encodes CASSPRQDYGYTF.

The chain combines TRBV5-1 with TRBJ2-7; TRBD2 matches 8 bases. The CDR3 contains 14 residues. From germline, CDR1 is SGHRS and CDR2 YFSETQ. Trimming at V came to 5 bases and at J to 2 bases, leaving 6 bases not matched to a gene. The CDR3, as DNA: TGCGCCAGCAGGAGCGGGGGCGCGACCTACGAGCAGTACTTC. Encoded protein: CASRSGGATYEQYF.

CDR3 amino acids: CASSLLPANTGELFF. The DNA for the CDR3 is TGCGCCAGCAGCTTGTTGCCAGCGAACACCGGGGAGCTGTTTTTT. The V call is TRBV5-1, the J call TRBJ2-2, with D unclear. This CDR3 is built from 15 residues. V was cut by 1 base and J by 0 bases, with 7 bases left in between. CDR1 and CDR2 (germline): SGHRS, YFSETQ.

Here the CDR3 DNA reads TGTGCCAGCCGGCAGGGCCCCTACTCTGGGGCCAACGTCCTGACTTTC. This codes for CASRQGPYSGANVLTF. This chain joins TRBV5-4 and TRBJ2-6, with D possibly being TRBD1 (5 bases). Trimming took 7 bases from V and 0 from J, leaving 14 bases between them. This CDR3 contains 16 residues. Germline V gene lookup returns CDR1 SGHNT and CDR2 YYREEE (reference sequence).

This chain joins TRBV4-2 and TRBJ2-3, with 12 nucleotides matching TRBD2. This CDR3 comprises 17 residues. Trimming at V came to 2 bases and at J to 3 bases, leaving 6 bases not matched to a gene. Germline CDR1 and CDR2: LGHNA and YNFKEQ. Here the CDR3 DNA reads TGTGCCAGCAGCCAATATTCAGGACTAGCGGGGACAGATACGCAGTATTTT. Translating it yields CASSQYSGLAGTDTQYF.

The V gene is TRBV27, the J gene TRBJ1-2; no definite D call. The CDR3 extends over 14 amino acids. With 5 bases removed from V and 8 bases from J, the gap between germline ends came to 18 bases. In germline, CDR1 is MNHEY, CDR2 SMNVEV (reference sequence). In DNA, the CDR3 is TGTGCCAGCAGTGAGGACTCCCGGGCCCGAGGCTACACCTTC. Its translation: CASSEDSRARGYTF.

The V gene is TRBV4-1, the J gene TRBJ2-1, with TRBD2 matching 7 bases. The CDR3 length is 15 residues. CDR1 is MGHRA and CDR2 is YSYEKL in the germline V gene. V shed 4 bases and J 6 bases; nucleotides not matched to a gene: 9. The DNA of the CDR3 is TGCGCCAGCAGCCGAGCGGGGCTGAACGGCAATGAGCAGTTCTTC. It yields the protein CASSRAGLNGNEQFF.

The V and J genes are TRBV6-5 and TRBJ2-4, with D possibly TRBD2 on 5 matching bases. V was shortened by 1 base and J by 6 bases, with 16 bases between the two germline ends. The CDR3 spans 16 residues. CDR1 is MNHEY, CDR2 SVGAGI, per germline. The CDR3 DNA reads TGTGCCAGCAGTTACTATCGGTCAACTAGTCCAAACATTCAGTACTTC. This translates into CASSYYRSTSPNIQYF.

This sequence joins TRBV7-6 and TRBJ1-2, with TRBD1 matching 12 bases. Germline values: CDR1 SGHVS, CDR2 FNYEAQ. The CDR3 is 17 amino acids. V shed 5 bases, J shed 7 bases, and the junction held 14 bases outside the gene matches. The CDR3 DNA reads TGTGCCAGCAGCCTAACCCCCCTGGGACAGGGGGCTCTTGGCTACACCTTC. Residues: CASSLTPLGQGALGYTF.

The chain combines TRBV15 with TRBJ2-3, with TRBD2 as a possible D gene (6 bases). The CDR3 consists of 11 residues. The V gene's germline CDR1 is LNHNV and CDR2 YYDKDF (reference sequence). Trimming left V 1 base short and J 10 bases short, with 6 bases between. CDR3 in amino acids: CATSRGEAQYF. CDR3 nucleotide sequence: TGTGCCACCAGCAGAGGGGAGGCGCAGTATTTT.

The chain is built from TRBV4-1 and TRBJ1-1; D possibly corresponds to TRBD1 (6 bases). The CDR3 runs 19 residues. Trimming removed 0 bases from V and 1 base from J, with 21 bases in between. Per the germline V gene, CDR1 is MGHRA and CDR2 is YSYEKL. The DNA for the CDR3 is TGCGCCAGCAGCCAAGATGGGGGCGAAGGAGTAGTGGAGAACACTGAAGCTTTCTTT. Translated, it gives CASSQDGGEGVVENTEAFF.

The chain is built from TRBV10-1 and TRBJ2-7; TRBD2 matches 9 bases. CDR1 WNHNN and CDR2 SYGVQD come from the germline V gene (reference sequence). V lost 3 bases and J lost 6; bases outside the gene matches: 12. The CDR3 sequence is 16 residues long. The chain's CDR3 is CASSEWLAGSLIEQYF. CDR3 sequence (DNA): TGCGCCAGCAGTGAATGGCTAGCGGGATCCCTCATCGAGCAGTACTTC.

The chain is built from TRBV7-9 and TRBJ2-3; TRBD2 agrees at 8 bases. V was clipped by 5 bases and J by 4 bases; unmatched bases: 11. This CDR3 region has 16 residues. CDR1 and CDR2 (germline): SEHNR, FQNEAQ (reference sequence). CDR3 in amino acids: CASSPPREGVSDTQYF. As DNA, the CDR3 is TGTGCCAGCAGCCCACCCCGGGAGGGGGTGTCAGATACGCAGTATTTT.

The rearrangement links TRBV6-1 to TRBJ2-7; TRBD1 is a possible D gene (5 bases). Trimming left V 1 base short and J 4 bases short, with 17 bases between. CDR3 size: 16 residues. Germline values: CDR1 MNHNS, CDR2 SASEGT. The CDR3 loop is CASSEGKGLFSYEQYF. In DNA form, the CDR3 reads TGTGCCAGCAGTGAAGGGAAGGGGTTGTTTAGTTACGAGCAGTACTTC.

As DNA, the CDR3 is TGTGCCAGCAGCCGTAGGGACAGTTCTAGCACTGAAGCTTTCTTT. Translation gives CASSRRDSSSTEAFF. The chain employs TRBV6-6 and TRBJ1-1, with 7 bases lining up with TRBD1. The V segment lost 6 bases and the J segment 4 bases; nucleotides outside the gene matches: 11. The CDR3 sequence is 15 residues long. From germline, CDR1 is MNHNY and CDR2 SVGAGI (reference sequence).

J is TRBJ1-1 and V is TRBV15; 8 nucleotides agree with TRBD1. Looked up from germline, CDR1 is LNHNV and CDR2 is YYDKDF (reference sequence). V gave up 5 bases and J gave up 2 bases; unmatched junction bases: 4. The CDR3 spans 14 residues. The CDR3 nucleotides read TGTGCCACCAGCCTTACAGGGGGAAACACTGAAGCTTTCTTT. This sequence encodes CATSLTGGNTEAFF.

The chain is built from TRBV7-9 and TRBJ2-7, with D possibly being TRBD2 (5 bases). CDR1 SEHNR and CDR2 FQNEAQ come from the germline V gene (reference sequence). CDR3 size: 14 residues. Trimming cost V 1 base and J 5 bases, with 12 bases left between them. DNA for the CDR3: TGTGCCAGCAGCTTAGAGTCGGGATCGAACGAGCAGTACTTC. It yields the protein CASSLESGSNEQYF.

The CDR3 spells CASRSPHSSRYGYTF. The CDR3 DNA reads TGTGCCAGCAGATCTCCCCACTCCTCGCGCTATGGCTACACCTTC. The chain couples TRBV28 to TRBJ1-2; D call uncertain. Deletions cut 6 bases from V and 4 bases from J, with 18 bases between. Germline V gene data show CDR1 as MDHEN and CDR2 as SYDVKM. This CDR3 spans 15 amino acids.

The rearrangement joins TRBV6-6 to TRBJ1-5; maybe TRBD1 (6 bases). Germline CDR1 is MNHNY and CDR2 is SVGAGI (reference sequence). This CDR3 is 16 amino acids long. V lost 6 bases to trimming and J lost 2 bases, with 17 bases between them. For the CDR3, the DNA is TGTGCCAGCAGCCCAACACAGGGAGTGGGCAATCAGCCCCAGCATTTT. This codes for CASSPTQGVGNQPQHF.

The chain carries TRBV20-1 and TRBJ2-7; perhaps TRBD1 as D (6 bases). Trimming shortened V by 6 bases and J by 6 bases, and 12 bases separated the two germline ends. Per the germline V gene, CDR1 is DFQATT and CDR2 is SNEGSKA (reference sequence). CDR3 size: 11 residues. The CDR3 loop reads CSATDSFEQYF. CDR3 DNA: TGCAGTGCGACGGACAGCTTCGAGCAGTACTTC.

This clone was detected only once. The CDR3 loop is CASWTGGTEAFF. In DNA form, the CDR3 reads TGTGCCAGTTGGACAGGGGGGACTGAAGCTTTCTTT. This rearrangement joins TRBV28 to TRBJ1-1; TRBD1 matches 10 bases. The germline V gene has CDR1 MDHEN and CDR2 SYDVKM. V shed 9 bases, J shed 5 bases, and the junction held 3 bases outside the gene matches. This CDR3 region has 12 residues.

The rearrangement joins TRBV5-4 to TRBJ1-6; D gene unclear. Deletions cut 4 bases from V and 1 base from J, with 6 bases between. Germline V lookup: CDR1 SGHNT, CDR2 YYREEE (reference sequence). The CDR3 extends over 14 amino acids. DNA for the CDR3: TGTGCCAGCAGCCGAACATCCTATAATTCACCCCTCCACTTT. Its protein product is CASSRTSYNSPLHF.

This rearrangement joins TRBV7-8 to TRBJ1-4; 7 nucleotides match TRBD1. V was clipped by 5 bases and J by 8 bases; unmatched bases: 8. Germline-derived CDR1 and CDR2 are SGHVS and FQNEAQ. The CDR3 consists of 14 residues. The CDR3 sequence: CASSEHRGGEKLFF. CDR3 coding DNA: TGTGCCAGCAGCGAACACAGGGGTGGGGAAAAACTGTTTTTT.